Listed here are 19 T cell receptor beta chains from one sample, sequenced in a study of T cell responses to AZD1222 COVID-19 vaccine. Sequenced by immunoSEQ multiplex PCR; TCRdb stores in-frame clones only, minus some. Of some 180,000 clones listed, approximately 91% were seen once; the top ten hold roughly 2%. Specimen: peripheral blood, collected 28 days after the second AZD1222 dose. These receptors were collected from an adult who received the AZD1222 COVID-19 vaccine.

This chain connects TRBV6-5 to TRBJ1-1; possible D gene TRBD1, 5 bases. With 7 bases removed from V and 3 bases from J, the gap between germline ends came to 15 bases. Germline V lookup: CDR1 MNHEY, CDR2 SVGAGI. The CDR3 totals 14 residues. The CDR3 loop reads CASTRPTDHTEAFF. For the CDR3, the DNA is TGTGCCAGCACCCGGCCGACAGACCACACTGAAGCTTTCTTT.

This chain links TRBV2 with TRBJ2-1, with 10 bases fitting TRBD2. This CDR3 spans 15 amino acids. Germline trimming cut 8 bases from V and 3 bases from J; bases unmatched to any gene: 7. Germline V CDR1 and CDR2: SNHLY, FYNNEI. The CDR3 region is CASGEREGNYNEQFF. The CDR3 nucleotides read TGTGCCAGCGGCGAGCGGGAGGGGAACTACAATGAGCAGTTCTTC. Full variable domain (outside the CDR3, taken from reference TRBV2 and TRBJ2-1): EPEVTQTPSHQVTQMGQEVILRCVPISNHLYFYWYRQILGQKVEFLVSFYNNEISEKSEIFDDQFSVERPDGSNFTLKIRSTKLEDSAMYFCASGEREGNYNEQFFGPGTRLTVL.

The V gene is TRBV3-1 (or the pseudogene TRBV3-2), the J gene TRBJ1-3; D is unclear. CDR3 size: 15 residues. Looked up from germline, CDR1 is LGHDT and CDR2 is YNNKEL (reference sequence). V lost 0 bases and J 5 bases, leaving 11 bases between the germline ends. CDR3 in amino acids: CASSQDQISRNTIYF. The CDR3 DNA reads as TGTGCCAGCAGCCAAGACCAGATATCGAGAAACACCATATATTTT.

The rearrangement joins TRBV6-5 to TRBJ1-2; 9 positions match TRBD1. With 6 bases clipped from V and 4 bases from J, the junction kept 9 bases outside the gene matches. In germline, CDR1 is MNHEY, CDR2 SVGAGI. The CDR3 is made up of 15 amino acids. The CDR3 bases are TGTGCCAGCAGCCATCCGGGACAGGGAATCTATGGCTACACCTTC. Encoded protein: CASSHPGQGIYGYTF.

This chain joins TRBV4-3 and TRBJ2-7, with 7 bases matching TRBD1. V was pared by 1 base and J by 3 bases, with 6 bases of the junction left unmatched. Germline V gene sequence: CDR1 LGHNA, CDR2 YSLEER. The CDR3 sequence is 15 residues long. The CDR3 region has the DNA TGCGCCAGCAGCCAAGCGCCGGGACAGTTCTACGAGCAGTACTTC. This translates into CASSQAPGQFYEQYF.

The genes are TRBV28 and TRBJ1-2; 10 bases are a match to TRBD1. The V gene end was trimmed by 7 bases and the J gene end by 6 bases; junction bases not matched to a gene: 5. Germline CDR1 MDHEN, CDR2 SYDVKM. The CDR3 runs 13 residues. This CDR3 is CASTTGGENGYTF. DNA for the CDR3: TGTGCCAGCACGACAGGGGGCGAGAATGGCTACACCTTC.

The rearrangement joins TRBV30 to TRBJ1-1, with a weak D call TRBD1 (5 bases). This CDR3 comprises 13 residues. Germline assignment: CDR1 GTSNPN and CDR2 SVGIG (reference sequence). V was trimmed by 4 bases and J by 10 bases, leaving 19 bases between them. CDR3 amino acids: CAWTLDGGSGAFF. Here the CDR3 DNA reads TGTGCCTGGACCTTGGACGGGGGGTCGGGAGCTTTCTTT.

V is TRBV7-6 and J is TRBJ2-1; D is unresolved. The CDR3 consists of 17 residues. CDR1 and CDR2 from the germline V gene are SGHVS and FNYEAQ. V was clipped by 2 bases and J by 4 bases, with 18 bases between them. The CDR3 loop reads CASSLPSGILGYNEQFF. In DNA form, the CDR3 reads TGTGCCAGCAGCTTACCCTCCGGAATCCTCGGATACAATGAGCAGTTCTTC. Drawing the rest from reference TRBV7-6 and TRBJ2-1, the complete variable domain is GAGVSQSPRYKVTKRGQDVALRCDPISGHVSLYWYRQALGQGPEFLTYFNYEAQQDKSGLPNDRFSAERPEGSISTLTIQRTEQRDSAMYRCASSLPSGILGYNEQFFGPGTRLTVL.

The V call is TRBV5-4, the J call TRBJ2-1; the match to TRBD2 covers 9 bases. This CDR3 has 17 residues. After removal of 4 bases from V and 8 bases from J, the junction contained 16 bases not matched to a gene. Per the germline V gene, CDR1 is SGHNT and CDR2 is YYREEE (reference sequence). The CDR3 is CASSPGPGTSISDEQFF. The CDR3 nucleotides read TGTGCCAGCAGCCCAGGACCCGGGACTAGCATTTCGGATGAGCAGTTCTTC.

This clone was detected only once. The chain employs TRBV18 and TRBJ1-5; possible D gene TRBD1, 6 bases. Germline lookup yields CDR1 KGHSH and CDR2 LQKENI. Deletions cut 5 bases from V and 2 bases from J, with 22 bases between. The CDR3 spans 18 residues. CDR3 residues: CASSESSGGGLGNQPQHF. The CDR3 nucleotides read TGTGCCAGCTCAGAATCCTCGGGGGGGGGCTTAGGCAATCAGCCCCAGCATTTT.

In DNA, the CDR3 is TGTGCCAGCAGCCCAGTGGGCTATGGCTACACCTTC. It encodes CASSPVGYGYTF. This chain joins TRBV12-3 or TRBV12-4 and TRBJ1-2; D is uncertain. This CDR3 contains 12 residues. V lost 6 bases to trimming and J lost 4 bases, with 9 bases between them.

This clone is a singleton in its sample. The J gene is TRBJ2-7, the V gene TRBV6-5; 7 bases line up with TRBD2. This CDR3 is 13 amino acids long. Per the germline V gene, CDR1 is MNHEY and CDR2 is SVGAGI. J was trimmed by 3 bases and V by 2 bases; bases with no gene match: 1. CDR3 DNA sequence: TGTGCCAGCAGTTACCGGGACTACTACGAGCAGTACTTC. The encoded protein is CASSYRDYYEQYF.

J is TRBJ2-1 and V is TRBV28; D remains unclear. This CDR3 has 16 residues. Germline CDR1 reads MDHEN; CDR2 reads SYDVKM. Trimming stripped 3 bases from V and 9 bases from J, with 21 bases between. CDR3 sequence: CASSFSTYPSPGEQFF. In DNA, the CDR3 is TGTGCCAGCAGTTTTTCCACCTACCCGTCGCCCGGTGAGCAGTTCTTC.

V is TRBV5-1 and J is TRBJ2-1, with 11 bases matching TRBD2. V shed 4 bases and J 9 bases; nucleotides not matched to a gene: 9. The CDR3 is made up of 15 amino acids. CDR1 SGHRS and CDR2 YFSETQ come from the germline V gene. CDR3 in DNA: TGCGCCAGCAGCCCGTCCACTAGCGGGGGTGGTGAGCAGTTCTTC. As protein: CASSPSTSGGGEQFF. Together with reference TRBV5-1 and TRBJ2-1, the CDR3 gives the full variable domain: KAGVTQTPRYLIKTRGQQVTLSCSPISGHRSVSWYQQTPGQGLQFLFEYFSETQRNKGNFPGRFSGRQFSNSRSEMNVSTLELGDSALYLCASSPSTSGGGEQFFGPGTRLTVL.

The gene calls are TRBV4-2 and TRBJ2-1; 8 bases fit TRBD2. Germline V gives CDR1 LGHNA, CDR2 YNFKEQ. The V segment lost 0 bases and the J segment 7 bases; nucleotides outside the gene matches: 11. The CDR3 is made up of 17 amino acids. This chain's CDR3 is CASSQDPPGLVRNEQFF. CDR3 nucleotides: TGTGCCAGCAGCCAAGACCCGCCGGGACTAGTAAGGAATGAGCAGTTCTTC.

The chain carries TRBV28 and TRBJ1-2; maybe TRBD1 (5 bases). V lost 2 bases and J 3 bases, leaving 10 bases between the germline ends. The CDR3 covers 14 residues. CDR1 and CDR2 (germline): MDHEN, SYDVKM. The CDR3 sequence is CASSLPGRDYGYTF. The CDR3 DNA follows: TGTGCCAGCAGTTTACCAGGCAGGGACTATGGCTACACCTTC.

J is TRBJ2-7 and V is TRBV18; D is possibly TRBD2 (6 bases). The germline CDR1 and CDR2 sequences are KGHSH and LQKENI. Trimming cost V 1 base and J 6 bases, with 10 bases left between them. CDR3 size: 13 residues. Here the CDR3 reads CASSPLSGVEQYF. For the CDR3, the DNA is TGTGCCAGCTCACCACTCTCGGGGGTCGAGCAGTACTTC.

This chain uses TRBV7-9 with TRBJ2-3; the D gene is possibly TRBD1 (6 bases). The CDR3 length is 18 residues. Trimming stripped 2 bases from V and 2 bases from J, with 20 bases between. Per germline, CDR1 SEHNR and CDR2 FQNEAQ (reference sequence). In DNA form, the CDR3 reads TGTGCCAGCAGCTTATTTCTCGGACAGTGGAAAAACACAGATACGCAGTATTTT. Encoded protein: CASSLFLGQWKNTDTQYF.

The V gene is TRBV15, the J gene TRBJ2-5, with D perhaps TRBD2 (5 bases). The CDR3 spans 17 residues. The V gene lost 0 bases and the J gene lost 5 bases, with 19 bases spanning the gap. Germline V lookup: CDR1 LNHNV, CDR2 YYDKDF (reference sequence). The CDR3 region has the DNA TGTGCCACCAGCAGAGACCTCACTGGAGGAACCGGGGAGACCCAGTACTTC. Translation gives CATSRDLTGGTGETQYF.